This T cell receptor (beta chain) is from a study of blood T cell repertoires in COVID-19. Trimming removed 4 bases from V and 1 base from J; junction bases left unmatched: 5. Germline lookup yields CDR1 SEHNR and CDR2 FQNEAQ (reference sequence). This CDR3 region has 15 residues. Per the study methods: Reference gene primer amplification in the assay estimated nucleated cell counts. Assay: immunoSEQ multiplex PCR; the TCRdb copy retains only in-frame clones and omits some. That table gives V, J and clone size, and the DNA gave D and trimming. The repertoire includes approximately 290,000 clones, approximately 85% of them detected once, and 0.87% sits in the top ten. The Seattle patients, enrolled during active infection, were followed longitudinally.

The receptor was isolated from a human donor with COVID-19, enrolled during active disease. The donor label of this sample is uncertain. This rearrangement joins TRBV7-9 to TRBJ2-5; 8 bases map to TRBD2. Sequencing was performed on peripheral blood. The CDR3 coding sequence is TGTGCCAGCAGCTGGGGTAGCGGGGCCCAAGAGACCCAGTACTTC. Translating it yields CASSWGSGAQETQYF.